The present TCR beta chain was sequenced within a study of cytomegalovirus exposure and HLA in healthy donors. This PCR relied on a set of 60 Vbeta primers and 13 Jbeta primers. Sequenced by immunoSEQ multiplex PCR; TCRdb stores in-frame clones only, minus some. The sample totals 130,000 to 150,000 clones. Turning to this clone: Antigen: not known.

General observations from the study: In a later analysis, TCR association rates varied by HLA locus: DRB1 most, HLA-C fewest.

Looked up from germline, CDR1 is MNHEY and CDR2 is SMNVEV (reference sequence). This CDR3 is 16 amino acids long. Trimming shortened V by 4 bases and J by 4 bases, and 18 bases separated the two germline ends. The sequence came from a man aged 40-55 years in good health and CMV-seronegative. Input material: PBMCs. The J gene is TRBJ2-3, the V gene TRBV27; TRBD1 is a possible D gene (6 bases). CDR3 coding DNA: TGTGCCAGCAGTTCAAAGACAGGTCTGATTTCAGATACGCAGTATTTT. Protein: CASSSKTGLISDTQYF.